This T cell receptor beta chain was sequenced in a study of blood T cell repertoires in COVID-19. On the study more broadly: Italy, Spain and the United States were the sources of the convalescent and acute COVID-19 samples. PBMCs, B-cell-depleted T cells, or T cells were the source of the cDNA or gDNA that made up the material.

The CDR3 totals 17 residues. CDR1 and CDR2 from the germline V gene are SGHNT and YYREEE (reference sequence). V was pared by 4 bases and J by 4 bases, with 7 bases of the junction left unmatched. Per the original data handling: Amplified reference gene primers provided the basis for estimating nucleated cell counts. The repertoire was sequenced with immunoSEQ multiplex PCR; TCRdb's copy has only in-frame clones and lacks some. V, J and clone size reflect that table, while D and trimming were determined from the DNA. The sample includes 250,000 to 300,000 clones, 85% to 90% of them seen just once. The J gene is TRBJ2-6, the V gene TRBV5-4, with 11 positions matching TRBD1. Sample: peripheral blood. This receptor was obtained from a man between 18 and 35 years old with active or convalescent COVID-19. CDR3 in amino acids: CASSRGQGAKGANVLTF. CDR3 nucleotides: TGTGCCAGCAGCCGAGGACAGGGGGCGAAAGGGGCCAACGTCCTGACTTTC.